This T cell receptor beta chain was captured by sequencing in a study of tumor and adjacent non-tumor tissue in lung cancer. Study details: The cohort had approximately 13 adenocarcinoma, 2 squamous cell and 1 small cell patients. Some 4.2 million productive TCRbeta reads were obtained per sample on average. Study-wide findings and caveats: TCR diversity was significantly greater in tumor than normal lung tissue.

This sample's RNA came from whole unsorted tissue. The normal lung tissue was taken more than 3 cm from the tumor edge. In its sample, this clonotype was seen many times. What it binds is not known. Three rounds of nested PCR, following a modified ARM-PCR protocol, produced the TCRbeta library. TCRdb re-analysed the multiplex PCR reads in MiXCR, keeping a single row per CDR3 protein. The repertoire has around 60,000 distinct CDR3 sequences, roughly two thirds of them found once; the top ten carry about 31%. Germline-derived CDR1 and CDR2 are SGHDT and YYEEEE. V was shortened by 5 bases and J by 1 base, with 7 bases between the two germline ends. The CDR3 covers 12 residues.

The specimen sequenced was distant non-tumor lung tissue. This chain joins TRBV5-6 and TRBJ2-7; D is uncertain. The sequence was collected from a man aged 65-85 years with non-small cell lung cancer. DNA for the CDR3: TGTGCCAGCAGACGCGCTTCCTACGAGCAGTACTTC. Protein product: CASRRASYEQYF.